Sequencing of this T cell receptor beta chain was carried out in a study of T cells expressing NK-cell markers. The overall study: According to the study, TCR beta repertoires originated from sorted CD3+CD56+NKG2C+, CD3+CD56+NKG2C- and CD3+CD56-NKG2C+ T cells.

The germline V gene has CDR1 SGHDN and CDR2 FVKESK. The CDR3 length is 17 residues. TCRdb reprocessed the 5' RACE reads and stores each CDR3 protein as one record, lacking DNA. This sample lists hundreds of thousands of distinct CDR3 sequences; its ten largest clones have roughly 3.6%. The chain employs TRBV14 and TRBJ2-1. Specimen: blood T cells: a sorted CD56 or NKG2C T cell subset, CD4+ or CD8+ T cells, or bulk PBMC T cells (not recorded which). The clonotype originates from a young man in good health. The CDR3 sequence: CASSRVLSGGSYNEQFF.